This T cell receptor (beta chain) was identified in a study of cytomegalovirus exposure and HLA in healthy donors. Overall study context: As released early, the data held 80 million to 90 million unique TCRs from HLA-typed donors. Falling in the Caucasian-associated ancestry cluster were roughly 80% of under 450 genotyped donors. Whole-study findings and limits: Donors belonging to an Asian-associated ancestry cluster reportedly showed fewer N-insertions in productive TCRs than the approximately 640-donor mean, according to what a later analysis found. Under in vitro conditions, three CMV-associated chains were confirmed as specific for CMV antigens.

The PCR employed 60 Vbeta primers together with 13 Jbeta primers. Sequencing used immunoSEQ multiplex PCR; TCRdb keeps in-frame clones, though not all of them. Among about 130,000 clones listed, 70% to 85% were seen once. Concerning this clone itself: The antigen is not known.

V dropped 4 bases and J dropped 0; count of bases not matched to a gene: 7. The CDR3 totals 16 residues. Germline CDR1 and CDR2: SGHVT and SQSDAQ. Sequencing was done on a sample of PBMCs. The chain couples TRBV7-4 to TRBJ1-2; 8 positions agree with TRBD1. The sequence was collected from a man aged 50-60 years in good health and CMV-seronegative. The CDR3 DNA is TGTGCCAGCAGCTCCCGGGACAGGAGCCCTAACTATGGCTACACCTTC. Its translation is CASSSRDRSPNYGYTF.